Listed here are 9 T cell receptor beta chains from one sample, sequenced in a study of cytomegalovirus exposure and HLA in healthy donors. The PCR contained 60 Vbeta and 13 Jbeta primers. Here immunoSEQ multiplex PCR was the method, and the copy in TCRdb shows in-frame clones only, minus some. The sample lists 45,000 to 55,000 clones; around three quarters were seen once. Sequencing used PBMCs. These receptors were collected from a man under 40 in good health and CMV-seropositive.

DNA of the CDR3: TGTGCCAGTAGTTGGGACAGTATGAACGAGCAGTACTTC. Translated, it gives CASSWDSMNEQYF. This chain connects TRBV19 to TRBJ2-7; TRBD1 aligns across 7 bases. This CDR3 has 13 residues. Germline CDR1 and CDR2: LNHDA and SQIVND (reference sequence). With V trimmed by 5 bases and J by 5 bases, 6 bases remained unmatched.

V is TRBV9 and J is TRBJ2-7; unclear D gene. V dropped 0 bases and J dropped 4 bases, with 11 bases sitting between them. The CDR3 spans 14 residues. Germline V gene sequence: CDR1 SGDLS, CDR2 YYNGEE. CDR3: CASSVEGASYEQYF. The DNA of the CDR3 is TGTGCCAGCAGCGTAGAAGGAGCATCTTACGAGCAGTACTTC. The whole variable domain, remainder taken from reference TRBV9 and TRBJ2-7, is DSGVTQTPKHLITATGQRVTLRCSPRSGDLSVYWYQQSLDQGLQFLIQYYNGEERAKGNILERFSAQQFPDLHSELNLSSLELGDSALYFCASSVEGASYEQYFGPGTRLTVT.

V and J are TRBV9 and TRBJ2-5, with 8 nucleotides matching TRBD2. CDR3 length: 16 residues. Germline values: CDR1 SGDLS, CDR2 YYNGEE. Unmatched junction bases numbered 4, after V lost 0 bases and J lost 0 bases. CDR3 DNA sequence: TGTGCCAGCAGCGTAGGAGGGCGGGGGGACCAAGAGACCCAGTACTTC. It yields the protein CASSVGGRGDQETQYF. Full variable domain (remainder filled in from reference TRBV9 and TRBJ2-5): DSGVTQTPKHLITATGQRVTLRCSPRSGDLSVYWYQQSLDQGLQFLIQYYNGEERAKGNILERFSAQQFPDLHSELNLSSLELGDSALYFCASSVGGRGDQETQYFGPGTRLLVL.

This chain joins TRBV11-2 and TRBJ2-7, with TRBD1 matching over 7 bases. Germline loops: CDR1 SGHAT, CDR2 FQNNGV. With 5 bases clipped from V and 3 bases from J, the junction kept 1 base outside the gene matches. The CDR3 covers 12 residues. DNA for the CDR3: TGTGCCAGCAGCCGACAGGGCTACGAGCAGTACTTC. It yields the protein CASSRQGYEQYF.

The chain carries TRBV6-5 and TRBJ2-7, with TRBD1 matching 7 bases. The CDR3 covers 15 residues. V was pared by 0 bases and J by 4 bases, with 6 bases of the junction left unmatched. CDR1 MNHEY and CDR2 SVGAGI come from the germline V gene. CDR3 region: CASSYSRQGSYEQYF. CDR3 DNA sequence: TGTGCCAGCAGTTACTCGAGACAGGGATCTTACGAGCAGTACTTC.

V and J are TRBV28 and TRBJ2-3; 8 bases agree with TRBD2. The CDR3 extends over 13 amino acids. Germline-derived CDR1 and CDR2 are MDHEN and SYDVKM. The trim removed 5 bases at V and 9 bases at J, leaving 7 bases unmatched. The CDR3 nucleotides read TGTGCCAGCAGTCCCCTAGCGGGCTTCACGCAGTATTTT. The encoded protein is CASSPLAGFTQYF.

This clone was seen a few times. DNA of the CDR3: TGTGCCAGCAGGACTGGACAGGGGGCTAACAATGAGCAGTTCTTC. Protein sequence: CASRTGQGANNEQFF. The J gene is TRBJ2-1, the V gene TRBV11-2, with 11 nucleotides matching TRBD1. The CDR3 is 15 residues long. V dropped 6 bases and J dropped 5; count of bases not matched to a gene: 6. CDR1 is SGHAT and CDR2 is FQNNGV in the germline V gene.

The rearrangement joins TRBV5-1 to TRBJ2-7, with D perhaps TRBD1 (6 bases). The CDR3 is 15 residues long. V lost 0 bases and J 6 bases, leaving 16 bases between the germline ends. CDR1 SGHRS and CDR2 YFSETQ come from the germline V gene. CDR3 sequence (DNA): TGCGCCAGCAGCTTGGGGGGACACTGGGCGTCCGAGCAGTACTTC. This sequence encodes CASSLGGHWASEQYF.

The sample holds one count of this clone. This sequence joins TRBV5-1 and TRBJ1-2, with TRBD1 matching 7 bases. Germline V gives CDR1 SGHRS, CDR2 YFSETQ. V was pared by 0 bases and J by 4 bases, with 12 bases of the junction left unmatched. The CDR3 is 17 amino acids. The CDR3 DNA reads TGCGCCAGCAGCTTGGCCCGAAATGACAGGGTGTCCTATGGCTACACCTTC. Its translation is CASSLARNDRVSYGYTF.